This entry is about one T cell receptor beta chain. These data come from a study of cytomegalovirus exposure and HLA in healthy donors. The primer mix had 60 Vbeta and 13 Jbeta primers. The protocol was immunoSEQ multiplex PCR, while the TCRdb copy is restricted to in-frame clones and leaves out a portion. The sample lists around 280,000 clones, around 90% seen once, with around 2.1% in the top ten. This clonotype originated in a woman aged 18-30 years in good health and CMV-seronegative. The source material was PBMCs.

This CDR3 is CASSSSPTVIAGGPWDEQFF. In nucleotides, the CDR3 is TGTGCCAGCAGCTCCAGCCCTACCGTAATAGCGGGGGGGCCTTGGGATGAGCAGTTCTTC. The V call is TRBV9, the J call TRBJ2-1; 11 bases are shared with TRBD2. The V segment lost 4 bases and the J segment 8 bases; nucleotides outside the gene matches: 23. This CDR3 is built from 20 residues. Germline CDR1 reads SGDLS; CDR2 reads YYNGEE.